The next 29 T cell receptor beta chains were all read from a single sample in a study of cytomegalovirus exposure and HLA in healthy donors. Vbeta (60) and Jbeta (13) primers were used in the PCR. Repertoires were generated with immunoSEQ multiplex PCR, while TCRdb's copy carries only in-frame clones and drops some. The sample consists of 85,000 to 100,000 clones, roughly 80% of them appearing once. The specimen sequenced was PBMCs. The receptors here all came from a man between 60 and 75 years old in good health and CMV-seropositive.

The J gene is TRBJ1-5, the V gene TRBV7-7, with a possible D match to TRBD1 (6 bases). This CDR3 comprises 11 residues. Germline values: CDR1 SSHAT, CDR2 FNYEAQ (reference sequence). CDR3 bases: TGTGCTACTCACAGGGAACAGCCCCAGCATTTT. This encodes CATHREQPQHF.

The chain couples TRBV9 to TRBJ1-2; 7 bases align to TRBD1. CDR1 and CDR2 from the germline V gene are SGDLS and YYNGEE. The CDR3 sequence is 13 residues long. Trimming took 7 bases from V and 4 from J; bases not matched to a gene: 7. CDR3 loop: CASGLTGSYGYTF. The DNA of the CDR3 is TGTGCCAGCGGGCTGACAGGGAGCTATGGCTACACCTTC.

The gene calls are TRBV9 and TRBJ1-3; 7 bases are a match to TRBD1. The CDR3 is 15 amino acids. CDR1 is SGDLS and CDR2 is YYNGEE in the germline V gene. V gave up 4 bases and J gave up 3 bases; unmatched junction bases: 7. The CDR3 protein is CASSLDRESGNTIYF. The CDR3, as DNA: TGTGCCAGCAGCCTAGACAGGGAGAGTGGAAACACCATATATTTT.

The chain employs TRBV5-4 and TRBJ2-2; D is unclear. CDR3 length: 12 amino acids. Trimming cost V 4 bases and J 7 bases, with 8 bases left between them. In germline, CDR1 is SGHNT, CDR2 YYREEE (reference sequence). The CDR3 protein is CASSPGSGELFF. For the CDR3, the DNA is TGTGCCAGCAGCCCCGGTAGCGGGGAGCTGTTTTTT.

This clone occurred once. This chain joins TRBV4-3 and TRBJ2-1; D is uncertain. The V gene lost 0 bases and the J gene lost 5 bases, with 11 bases spanning the gap. Germline V gene data show CDR1 as LGHNA and CDR2 as YSLEER. The CDR3 extends over 15 amino acids. The CDR3 DNA reads TGCGCCAGCAGCCAAGATGTCGGAGCAGACAATGAGCAGTTCTTC. This encodes CASSQDVGADNEQFF.

The CDR3 protein is CAFSGSLNYGYTF. The CDR3 coding sequence is TGTGCCTTTAGCGGCAGCTTGAACTATGGCTACACCTTC. This chain connects TRBV19 to TRBJ1-2; no clear D gene. CDR1 and CDR2 from the germline V gene are LNHDA and SQIVND (reference sequence). This CDR3 spans 13 amino acids. The ends were cut back, 11 bases at V and 2 bases at J, with 15 bases in the middle.

As DNA, the CDR3 is TGTGCCAGCAGCTTCCTCAGGTCTGGGTCTACCATCCAAGCGAACACTGAAGCTTTCTTT. Residues: CASSFLRSGSTIQANTEAFF. V usage is TRBV5-4 and J usage is TRBJ1-1; D is unresolved. V lost 2 bases, J lost 1 base, and 27 bases lay in between. Germline V lookup: CDR1 SGHNT, CDR2 YYREEE (reference sequence). The CDR3 loop spans 20 amino acids.

The sample holds a few counts of this clone. The rearrangement uses TRBV5-1 and TRBJ1-1; 10 bases map to TRBD1. CDR1 and CDR2 (germline): SGHRS, YFSETQ. This CDR3 has 15 amino acids. V was pared by 4 bases and J by 4 bases, with 7 bases of the junction left unmatched. The CDR3 coding sequence is TGCGCCAGCAGCGGACCCGGGACAGGGGTCACTGAAGCTTTCTTT. It codes for CASSGPGTGVTEAFF. Full variable domain (rest looked up from reference TRBV5-1 and TRBJ1-1): KAGVTQTPRYLIKTRGQQVTLSCSPISGHRSVSWYQQTPGQGLQFLFEYFSETQRNKGNFPGRFSGRQFSNSRSEMNVSTLELGDSALYLCASSGPGTGVTEAFFGQGTRLTVV.

This chain joins TRBV5-1 and TRBJ2-5; perhaps TRBD1 as D (5 bases). V lost 1 base and J lost 5, with 18 bases in between. Germline values: CDR1 SGHRS, CDR2 YFSETQ. CDR3 size: 16 residues. Here the CDR3 reads CASSLRQGRGLETQYF. CDR3 sequence (DNA): TGCGCCAGCAGCTTGAGGCAGGGCCGTGGGTTGGAGACCCAGTACTTC. Together with reference TRBV5-1 and TRBJ2-5, the CDR3 gives the full variable domain: KAGVTQTPRYLIKTRGQQVTLSCSPISGHRSVSWYQQTPGQGLQFLFEYFSETQRNKGNFPGRFSGRQFSNSRSEMNVSTLELGDSALYLCASSLRQGRGLETQYFGPGTRLLVL.

J is TRBJ2-2 and V is TRBV30; no firm D call. Germline lookup yields CDR1 GTSNPN and CDR2 SVGIG (reference sequence). Trimming shortened V by 2 bases and J by 8 bases, and 6 bases separated the two germline ends. The CDR3 has 11 amino acids. This chain's CDR3 is CAWSTQGELFF. In DNA, the CDR3 is TGTGCCTGGAGTACTCAAGGGGAGCTGTTTTTT.

There are a few counts of this clone. This chain joins TRBV7-6 and TRBJ1-1; no clear D. The CDR3 has 14 amino acids. The V end was cut by 1 base, the J end by 4 bases, with 10 bases between. Germline V CDR1 and CDR2: SGHVS, FNYEAQ. For the CDR3, the DNA is TGTGCCAGCAGCTTAGAGGAGATCCGCACTGAAGCTTTCTTT. This gives the protein CASSLEEIRTEAFF.

The chain combines TRBV11-2 with TRBJ2-7; 14 bases fit TRBD2. Germline V gene lookup returns CDR1 SGHAT and CDR2 FQNNGV. This CDR3 spans 18 amino acids. Trimming at V came to 1 base and at J to 1 base, leaving 6 bases not matched to a gene. In DNA form, the CDR3 reads TGTGCCAGCAGCTTAGGTGGACTAGCGGGGGGTTTTTCCTACGAGCAGTACTTC. Protein: CASSLGGLAGGFSYEQYF. Complete variable domain (other parts from reference TRBV11-2 and TRBJ2-7): EAGVAQSPRYKIIEKRQSVAFWCNPISGHATLYWYQQILGQGPKLLIQFQNNGVVDDSQLPKDRFSAERLKGVDSTLKIQPAKLEDSAVYLCASSLGGLAGGFSYEQYFGPGTRLTVT.

The V call is TRBV5-1, the J call TRBJ2-3; possibly TRBD1 for D (5 bases). Trimming removed 5 bases from V and 6 bases from J, with 16 bases in between. CDR1 and CDR2 from the germline V gene are SGHRS and YFSETQ. The CDR3 contains 14 residues. The chain's CDR3 is CASRPTSGSDTQYF. In nucleotides, the CDR3 is TGCGCCAGCAGACCTACCTCAGGGTCGGATACGCAGTATTTT.

This clone came up once. A read error may produce the germline difference seen at one junction end. This sequence joins TRBV7-7 and TRBJ2-2, with D possibly TRBD2 on 6 matching bases. The CDR3 runs to 14 residues. CDR1 and CDR2 (germline): SSHAT, FNYEAQ (reference sequence). CDR3 protein: CASSAGLDAGELFF. In nucleotides, the CDR3 is TGTGCTAGCAGCGCGGGACTCGATGCCGGGGAGCTGTTTTTT.

The gene calls are TRBV7-9 and TRBJ1-1; 7 bases are a match to TRBD1. Germline trimming cut 0 bases from V and 1 base from J; bases unmatched to any gene: 5. There are 16 residues in the CDR3. CDR1 is SEHNR and CDR2 is FQNEAQ in the germline V gene (reference sequence). The CDR3 DNA follows: TGTGCCAGCAGCTTAGCCCTTACAGGGGAGAACACTGAAGCTTTCTTT. As protein: CASSLALTGENTEAFF.

This clone was seen more than once but under ten times. The chain carries TRBV19 and TRBJ1-2, with TRBD1 identical over 7 bases. This CDR3 contains 14 residues. The trim removed 4 bases at V and 3 bases at J, leaving 5 bases unmatched. Per germline, CDR1 LNHDA and CDR2 SQIVND (reference sequence). The CDR3 is CASSTQTGYYGYTF. CDR3 sequence (DNA): TGTGCCAGTAGTACTCAGACAGGGTACTATGGCTACACCTTC.

The chain is built from TRBV9 and TRBJ2-6, with D tentatively TRBD1 (5 bases). The germline V and J ends were trimmed by 0 bases and 4 bases, with 14 bases remaining between them. The V gene's germline CDR1 is SGDLS and CDR2 YYNGEE. The length of the CDR3 is 17 residues. This CDR3 is CASSVDSRALGANVLTF. CDR3 in DNA: TGTGCCAGCAGCGTAGACAGCAGGGCTCTAGGGGCCAACGTCCTGACTTTC.

The chain carries TRBV27 and TRBJ2-5, with TRBD2 matching over 8 bases. Losses at the gene ends were 2 bases for V and 1 base for J; bases not matched to a gene: 6. CDR1 and CDR2 (germline): MNHEY, SMNVEV (reference sequence). The CDR3 length is 16 residues. The CDR3 region is CASSLLGGGIQETQYF. DNA of the CDR3: TGTGCCAGCAGTTTACTGGGCGGGGGGATCCAAGAGACCCAGTACTTC.

The J gene is TRBJ2-5, the V gene TRBV5-1; TRBD1 is a possible D gene (6 bases). Trimming took 2 bases from V and 5 from J, leaving 10 bases between them. Germline CDR1 is SGHRS and CDR2 is YFSETQ. The CDR3 consists of 13 residues. This chain's CDR3 is CASSLQGRETQYF. CDR3 DNA sequence: TGCGCCAGCAGCTTACAGGGCCGGGAGACCCAGTACTTC.

This rearrangement joins TRBV2 to TRBJ1-4, with 9 bases matching TRBD1. After removal of 6 bases from V and 7 bases from J, the junction contained 15 bases not matched to a gene. CDR3 length: 17 amino acids. Germline CDR1 reads SNHLY; CDR2 reads FYNNEI. CDR3 nucleotides: TGTGCCAGCAGGGCCGGGACAGGGACCGTTTCAGGTGAAAAACTGTTTTTT. It is translated as CASRAGTGTVSGEKLFF.

V usage is TRBV10-3 and J usage is TRBJ2-2; D might be TRBD1 (6 bases). The V gene's germline CDR1 is ENHRY and CDR2 SYGVKD. The V and J ends lost 11 bases and 4 bases respectively, with 14 bases between them. The CDR3 is 13 residues long. The CDR3 here is CAARGDPTGELFF. CDR3 DNA: TGTGCCGCCAGGGGAGACCCCACCGGGGAGCTGTTTTTT.

This clone was detected only a few times. The chain combines TRBV7-9 with TRBJ1-5; TRBD1 aligns across 9 bases. The length of the CDR3 is 15 residues. Trimming cost V 1 base and J 3 bases; bases outside gene matches: 1. The germline gives CDR1 SEHNR, CDR2 FQNEAQ (reference sequence). The CDR3 region is CASSLGTGVNQPQHF. The CDR3, as DNA: TGTGCCAGCAGCTTAGGGACAGGGGTCAATCAGCCCCAGCATTTT.

This clone was detected once. V gene TRBV19 combines with J gene TRBJ1-1, with a possible D match to TRBD1 (5 bases). The CDR3 is 18 residues long. V dropped 6 bases and J dropped 1 base, with 24 bases sitting between them. Germline CDR1 and CDR2: LNHDA and SQIVND (reference sequence). The CDR3 spells CASRTLAGGPIRNTEAFF. The DNA for the CDR3 is TGTGCCAGTAGGACCCTCGCGGGGGGACCCATCAGGAACACTGAAGCTTTCTTT.

The rearrangement uses TRBV19 and TRBJ1-5; 8 bases map to TRBD1. This CDR3 comprises 18 residues. The germline CDR1 and CDR2 sequences are LNHDA and SQIVND (reference sequence). V trimming: 9 bases; J trimming: 2 bases; junction bases outside the gene matches: 18. CDR3 nucleotide sequence: TGTGCCAGCGGGGGGACAGGTTCATCGATAGCTGGCAATCAGCCCCAGCATTTT. Its protein is CASGGTGSSIAGNQPQHF.

V is TRBV18 and J is TRBJ2-3, with a weak D call TRBD1 (5 bases). Trimming took off 2 bases at V and 4 bases at J, with 19 bases between the two ends. The CDR3 sequence is 17 residues long. Germline V gene data show CDR1 as KGHSH and CDR2 as LQKENI. The CDR3 loop reads CASSPVTGAVTPDTQYF. Written as DNA, the CDR3 is TGTGCCAGCTCACCAGTAACAGGCGCGGTTACACCAGATACGCAGTATTTT.

V and J are TRBV30 and TRBJ1-1; the D gene is possibly TRBD1 (5 bases). The CDR3 sequence is 12 residues long. V lost 4 bases and J lost 7, with 13 bases in between. The germline gives CDR1 GTSNPN, CDR2 SVGIG (reference sequence). For the CDR3, the DNA is TGTGCCTGGACTCAGGGTTGGAATGAAGCTTTCTTT. It specifies CAWTQGWNEAFF.

In this sample, this clone turned up once. V usage is TRBV4-1 and J usage is TRBJ2-7; 11 bases line up with TRBD2. The J segment lost 0 bases and the V segment lost 1 base, leaving 5 bases of the junction unmatched. Germline assignment: CDR1 MGHRA and CDR2 YSYEKL. The CDR3 length is 17 residues. For the CDR3, the DNA is TGCGCCAGCAGCCAAGCGACCGGGACTAGCGGCTCCTACGAGCAGTACTTC. Protein: CASSQATGTSGSYEQYF.

The rearrangement links TRBV28 to TRBJ1-5; 8 positions agree with TRBD1. The CDR3 has 14 residues. V gave up 6 bases and J gave up 6 bases; unmatched junction bases: 7. The germline CDR1 and CDR2 sequences are MDHEN and SYDVKM. Written as DNA, the CDR3 is TGTGCCAGCAGCCTGACAGGGGCAGTTCAGCCCCAGCATTTT. Translation: CASSLTGAVQPQHF.

The chain combines TRBV19 with TRBJ2-1, with 12 positions matching TRBD1. There are 18 residues in the CDR3. J lost 0 bases, V lost 3 bases, and 6 bases had no gene match. In germline, CDR1 is LNHDA, CDR2 SQIVND (reference sequence). The CDR3 reads CASSIRGQGASSYNEQFF. In DNA form, the CDR3 reads TGTGCCAGTAGTATCAGGGGACAGGGGGCTTCCTCCTACAATGAGCAGTTCTTC.